Listed below are T cell receptor beta chains from one sample, sequenced in a study of multiple sclerosis patients with progressive multifocal leukoencephalopathy. Measured with immunoSEQ multiplex PCR; TCRdb has only the in-frame clones, and not every one. The profile covers 30,000 or so clones, with approximately 88% appearing a single time and about 6% taken by the ten largest. This material consisted of PBMCs, taken from a patient treated with natalizumab. These TCRs come from a woman in her thirties or forties with progressive multifocal leukoencephalopathy. The CDR3 runs from the conserved cysteine through the conserved F or W. The D gene is left open where the match is weak. For some rows the clone size is stated as once, few or many, or as a class when expanded; others skip it.

>-|TRBD1|TRBJ2-3|TRBV30
CAWSRDRGPGGPQYF
TGTGCCTGGAGCCGGGACAGGGGGCCGGGCGGGCCCCAGTATTTT
>-|TRBD2|TRBJ2-7|TRBV28
CASSPPLGYLAVSYEQYF
TGTGCCAGCAGTCCCCCCCTGGGCTACCTAGCGGTCTCCTACGAGCAGTACTTC
>-|-|TRBJ1-2|TRBV27
CASSFSDRTRGYTF
TGTGCCAGCAGTTTTTCCGACAGGACACGAGGCTACACCTTC
>few|TRBD1|TRBJ1-2|TRBV6-1
CASRAGQGADYGYTF
TGTGCCAGCCGGGCTGGACAGGGGGCGGACTATGGCTACACCTTC
>-|-|TRBJ2-2|TRBV28
CASSGGLATGELFF
TGTGCCAGCAGTGGGGGGCTAGCCACCGGGGAGCTGTTTTTT
>-|TRBD1|TRBJ2-7|TRBV29-1
CSVRQGAAYEQYF
TGCAGCGTTAGACAGGGGGCTGCTTACGAGCAGTACTTC
>-|TRBD1|TRBJ1-1|TRBV18
CASSTDRGRVVEAFF
TGTGCCAGCTCAACGGACAGGGGGCGGGTGGTTGAAGCTTTCTTT
>-|TRBD2|TRBJ2-7|TRBV28
CASSARTSGFSHEQYF
TGTGCCAGCAGTGCCCGGACTAGCGGATTTTCCCACGAGCAGTACTTC
>-|TRBD2|TRBJ2-1|TRBV29-1
CSAGLASNEQFF
TGCAGCGCGGGACTAGCGAGCAATGAGCAGTTCTTC
>once|-|TRBJ2-5|TRBV7-6
CASSLLSGRETQYF
TGTGCCAGCAGCTTACTAAGCGGTCGGGAGACCCAGTACTTC
>few|-|TRBJ1-2|TRBV7-9
CASSPGAETNYGYTF
TGTGCCAGCAGCCCGGGGGCTGAAACTAACTATGGCTACACCTTC
>few|TRBD2|TRBJ2-5|TRBV6-5
CASRTSGGVETQYF
TGTGCCAGCAGAACTAGCGGGGGTGTAGAGACCCAGTACTTC
>-|-|TRBJ1-2|TRBV6-1
CASSGGTAANYGYTF
TGTGCCAGCAGTGGGGGGACGGCAGCTAACTATGGCTACACCTTC
>once|TRBD1|TRBJ2-7|TRBV11-3
CAIPGTGSDEQYF
TGTGCCATTCCTGGGACAGGGTCCGACGAGCAGTACTTC
>once|TRBD1|TRBJ1-2|TRBV5-1
CASSPDRGGGYTF
TGCGCCAGCAGCCCCGACAGGGGTGGCGGCTACACCTTC
>-|TRBD2|TRBJ2-1|TRBV5-4
CASRVGTSDAYNEQFF
TGTGCCAGCAGGGTCGGGACTAGCGACGCCTACAATGAGCAGTTCTTC
>-|-|TRBJ2-7|TRBV4-3
CASSQDYGSSYEQYF
TGCGCCAGCAGCCAAGATTACGGGAGTTCGTACGAGCAGTACTTC
>-|-|TRBJ2-7|TRBV27
CASSFPGATNEQYF
TGTGCCAGCAGTTTCCCGGGGGCGACAAACGAGCAGTACTTC
>few|-|TRBJ1-1|TRBV19
CASSISLGMKAFF
TGTGCCAGTAGTATATCCCTCGGAATGAAAGCTTTCTTT
>-|TRBD1|TRBJ2-5|TRBV7-9
CASSPGTGQETQYF
TGTGCCAGCAGCCCCGGGACAGGGCAAGAGACCCAGTACTTC
>-|-|TRBJ1-2|TRBV6-6
CASSLPQANYGYTF
TGTGCCAGCAGCCTACCCCAGGCTAACTATGGCTACACCTTC
>-|-|TRBJ2-2|TRBV10-3
CAIRPDDRPTGELFF
TGTGCCATCAGACCCGACGACAGGCCAACCGGGGAGCTGTTTTTT
>-|-|TRBJ1-4|TRBV7-2
CASSQASERGKLFF
TGTGCCAGCAGCCAGGCCTCAGAACGGGGAAAACTGTTTTTT
>-|TRBD1|TRBJ1-1|TRBV4-1
CASSQEGVGTGVANTEAFF
TGCGCCAGCAGCCAAGAAGGGGTCGGGACAGGGGTTGCGAACACTGAAGCTTTCTTT
>-|TRBD1|TRBJ2-5|TRBV10-3
CAISVWGQGETQYF
TGTGCCATCAGTGTGTGGGGACAGGGGGAGACCCAGTACTTC
>-|-|TRBJ1-5|TRBV28
CASLRQGTYHQPQHF
TGTGCCAGCCTCCGCCAGGGTACGTATCATCAGCCCCAGCATTTT
>-|-|TRBJ2-3|TRBV6-1
CASSFRDTRTDTQYF
TGTGCCAGCAGTTTCCGGGACACCCGGACAGATACGCAGTATTTT
>few|TRBD1|TRBJ2-1|TRBV11-2
CASSLRTDRVKYNEQFF
TGTGCCAGCAGCTTAAGGACGGACAGGGTGAAATACAATGAGCAGTTCTTC
>-|-|TRBJ1-1|TRBV19
CASSVQGTNTEAFF
TGTGCCAGTAGTGTTCAGGGAACGAACACTGAAGCTTTCTTT
>-|-|TRBJ2-7|TRBV18
CASSPSQYEQYF
TGTGCCAGCTCACCCTCCCAATACGAGCAGTACTTC
>-|-|TRBJ2-7|TRBV7-2
CASSLWQGASSYEQYF
TGTGCCAGCAGCTTATGGCAGGGAGCATCCTCCTACGAGCAGTACTTC
>few|TRBD2|TRBJ2-7|TRBV7-2
CASSFPRGEGPYEQYF
TGTGCCAGCAGCTTCCCCCGCGGGGAGGGACCCTACGAGCAGTACTTC
>-|-|TRBJ2-7|TRBV10-3
CAISETGTYEQYF
TGTGCCATCAGTGAGACAGGGACCTACGAGCAGTACTTC
>-|TRBD2|TRBJ2-3|TRBV10-3
CAISSGRATDTQYF
TGTGCCATCAGTAGCGGGAGGGCAACAGATACGCAGTATTTT
>-|TRBD1|TRBJ2-7|TRBV5-5
CASSLVGTGALYEQYF
TGTGCCAGCAGCTTGGTCGGGACAGGGGCCTTATACGAGCAGTACTTC
>-|-|TRBJ2-7|TRBV7-2
CASSPSGAPTSYEQYF
TGTGCCAGCAGCCCATCAGGGGCCCCCACCTCCTACGAGCAGTACTTC
>-|-|TRBJ2-6|TRBV4-3
CASSQDTDFSGANVLTF
TGCGCCAGCAGCCAGGACACCGACTTCTCTGGGGCCAACGTCCTGACTTTC
>once|TRBD2|TRBJ2-1|TRBV7-9
CASSSWLLAGVVNEQFF
TGTGCCAGCAGCTCCTGGCTACTAGCGGGAGTCGTAAATGAGCAGTTCTTC
>-|-|TRBJ2-3|TRBV11-3
CASSGVSWSTQYF
TGTGCCAGCAGCGGGGTATCTTGGAGTACGCAGTATTTT
>few|-|TRBJ1-3|TRBV5-6
CASSLVGRSSGNTIYF
TGTGCCAGCAGCTTGGTTGGGCGAAGCTCTGGAAACACCATATATTTT
>-|-|TRBJ1-1|TRBV6-6
CASSYSGGEDTEAFF
TGTGCCAGCAGTTACTCGGGGGGCGAGGACACTGAAGCTTTCTTT
>-|-|TRBJ1-1|TRBV7-2
CASSPRLSGNTEAFF
TGTGCCAGCAGCCCTAGGTTATCCGGGAACACTGAAGCTTTCTTT
>-|TRBD2|TRBJ2-1|TRBV4-1
CASSQDGGVGSYNEQFF
TGCGCCAGCAGCCAAGATGGGGGGGTAGGCTCCTACAATGAGCAGTTCTTC
>-|TRBD1|TRBJ1-4|TRBV28
CASRYGTGPGEKLFF
TGTGCCAGCAGGTATGGGACAGGGCCAGGTGAAAAACTGTTTTTT
>once|-|TRBJ1-2|TRBV28
CASSITQKTDGYTF
TGTGCCAGCAGTATTACGCAAAAAACGGATGGCTACACCTTC
>-|TRBD2|TRBJ2-1|TRBV28
CASSLPLAGYNEQFF
TGTGCCAGCAGTTTACCCCTAGCGGGATATAATGAGCAGTTCTTC
>-|-|TRBJ1-5|TRBV19
CASTSSLSGGVDQPQHF
TGTGCCAGTACCTCAAGCCTAAGCGGGGGTGTAGATCAGCCCCAGCATTTT
>-|-|TRBJ2-5|TRBV20-1
CSASWSATQYF
TGCAGTGCTAGTTGGAGCGCGACCCAGTACTTC
>once|-|TRBJ2-7|TRBV5-1
CASSPRAYEQYF
TGCGCCAGCAGCCCTAGGGCTTACGAGCAGTACTTC
>few|-|TRBJ2-6|TRBV19
CASTERAGAFSGANVLTF
TGTGCCAGTACCGAGCGGGCAGGGGCATTCTCTGGGGCCAACGTCCTGACTTTC
>-|TRBD1|TRBJ2-7|TRBV14
CASSQDVGTGVHEQYF
TGTGCCAGCAGCCAAGATGTAGGGACAGGGGTTCACGAGCAGTACTTC
>-|-|TRBJ2-7|TRBV9
CASSVGPGPYEQYF
TGTGCCAGCAGCGTGGGACCTGGCCCCTACGAGCAGTACTTC
>once|TRBD1|TRBJ1-1|TRBV4-3
CASSQDRGTGGRNTEAFF
TGCGCCAGCAGCCAAGATCGTGGGACAGGGGGCCGTAACACTGAAGCTTTCTTT
>-|-|TRBJ1-1|TRBV10-1
CASSGRSEGTEAFF
TGCGCCAGCAGTGGCCGGTCAGAAGGGACTGAAGCTTTCTTT
>-|TRBD1|TRBJ1-2|TRBV11-3
CASSERSRGKSNYGYTF
TGTGCCAGCAGTGAAAGGTCCAGGGGGAAGAGTAACTATGGCTACACCTTC
>-|-|TRBJ2-7|TRBV7-2
CASSLDSGGVCEQYF
TGTGCCAGCAGCTTAGATTCCGGAGGGGTATGCGAGCAGTACTTC
>-|-|TRBJ2-2|TRBV6-4
CASSDSVAGKVGELFF
TGTGCCAGCAGTGACTCCGTAGCTGGGAAGGTCGGGGAGCTGTTTTTT